This T cell receptor (beta chain) is drawn from a study of blood T cell repertoires in COVID-19. Study overall: COVID-19 samples collected from the United States, Italy and Spain covered acute and convalescent phases. The analysed material was cDNA or gDNA that came from T cells, B-cell-depleted T cells, or PBMCs.

Per the authors' pipeline: Amplification with reference gene primers provided the estimates of nucleated cell counts. Only in-frame clones appear in the TCRdb table, and some are missing; sequencing was by immunoSEQ multiplex PCR. That table furnishes V, J and clone size, whereas the DNA furnished D and trimming. The table shows tens of thousands of clones, with approximately 83% occurring only once. Sequencing was carried out using peripheral blood. The receptor comes from a woman older than 75 with acute or convalescent COVID-19.

DNA of the CDR3: TGTGCCAGCAGCGTAGGAGTGGTACACGAGCAGTACTTC. It codes for CASSVGVVHEQYF. The chain links TRBV9 to TRBJ2-7; D uncertain. Trimming pared 0 bases from V and 5 bases from J, leaving 9 bases between. This CDR3 is 13 amino acids long. Germline V gene sequence: CDR1 SGDLS, CDR2 YYNGEE.